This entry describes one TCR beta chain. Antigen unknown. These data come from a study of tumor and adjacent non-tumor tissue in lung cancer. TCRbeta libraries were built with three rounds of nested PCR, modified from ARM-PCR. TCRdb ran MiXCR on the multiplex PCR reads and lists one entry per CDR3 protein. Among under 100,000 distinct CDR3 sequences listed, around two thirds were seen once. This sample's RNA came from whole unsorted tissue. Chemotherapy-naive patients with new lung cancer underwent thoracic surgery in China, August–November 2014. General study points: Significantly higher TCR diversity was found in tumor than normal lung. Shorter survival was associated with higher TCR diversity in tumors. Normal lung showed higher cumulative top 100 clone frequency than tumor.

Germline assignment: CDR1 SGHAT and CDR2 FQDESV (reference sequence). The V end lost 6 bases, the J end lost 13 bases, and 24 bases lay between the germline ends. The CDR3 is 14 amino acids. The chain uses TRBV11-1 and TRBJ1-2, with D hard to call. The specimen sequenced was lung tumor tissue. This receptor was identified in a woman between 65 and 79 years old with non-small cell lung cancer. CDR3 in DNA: TGTGCCAGCAGTCATTCGGGAGTTGGCAATGGCCGCACCTTC. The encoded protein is CASSHSGVGNGRTF.